This T cell receptor (beta chain) was recorded in a study of cytomegalovirus exposure and HLA in healthy donors. Findings and limits, study-wide: Both high specificity and high sensitivity reportedly marked the classifier's diagnosis of cytomegalovirus status. Presence/absence analyses rested on an assumption that sequencing depth was roughly uniform across donors.

Comments on this clone: As yet, its antigen is unknown.

After removal of 3 bases from V and 3 bases from J, the junction contained 5 bases not matched to a gene. Germline V lookup: CDR1 GTSNPN, CDR2 SVGIG (reference sequence). The CDR3 has 13 amino acids. PCR employed 60 Vbeta and 13 Jbeta primers. The protocol was immunoSEQ multiplex PCR, while the TCRdb copy is restricted to in-frame clones and leaves out a portion. In the table there are about 65,000 clones, 70% to 80% of which are singletons. The source material was PBMCs. This clonotype was obtained from a girl aged 10-17 years in good health and CMV-seropositive. This chain joins TRBV30 and TRBJ2-7, with 7 bases fitting TRBD1. The DNA for the CDR3 is TGTGCCTGGAGCACAGGGGCAAACTACGAGCAGTACTTC. Translation: CAWSTGANYEQYF. The entire variable domain, with the rest obtained from reference TRBV30 and TRBJ2-7, is as follows: SQTIHQWPATLVQPVGSPLSLECTVEGTSNPNLYWYRQAAGRGLQLLFYSVGIGQISSEVPQNLSASRPQDRQFILSSKKLLLSDSGFYLCAWSTGANYEQYFGPGTRLTVT.